This record looks at one TCR beta chain sequence and its context. Which antigen it targets is not known. The record has no base qualities; no much larger clone is one base away. Including cysteine and phenylalanine, the CDR3 has 16 amino acids. Just CDR3 DNA is preserved here, 48 bases in frame from base 1. Based on the germline V gene, the CDR1 and CDR2 sequences are MDHEN and SYDVKM. V is trimmed back by 3 bases and J by 5 bases, and the junction contains 13 bases that no gene match accounts for. Separate from the approximately 700-subject first cohort, the validation cohort of 95 to 150 subjects was the group to which the donors belonged. The data were taken from a study of cytomegalovirus exposure and HLA in healthy donors (dated by TCRdb to 2016 to 2017). Concerning the study at large: A later analysis indicated that the 120 or so validation repertoires were generated on the platform also employed for the 700 or so repertoires of the first cohort. The study aimed to test whether signatures of past pathogen exposure could be identified by cataloging public T cell receptors. In addition to the first cohort of about 650 subjects, a separate validation cohort of 130 or so different subjects was used. To predict cytomegalovirus infection status, the study combined high-throughput TCR immunosequencing, statistical association of individual TCRs with disease status, and machine learning. General conclusions and limits of the study: Most TCR sequences were observed very rarely across donors, whereas some public TCRs were present in many individuals. It was suggested by the authors that the approach could potentially be generalized to other disease states and immunological phenotypes. The study gave a list of some 150 TCR beta chains associated with cytomegalovirus. The classifier was reported to diagnose cytomegalovirus status with high specificity and sensitivity in both the original cohort and the validation cohort. A later analysis found that TCRs clustered in the first cohort also tended to co-occur in the 130 or so validation repertoires, with approximately 94% of cluster scores above 0. All 120 or so repertoires were used to score co-occurrence in the validation cohort in a later analysis, because that analysis had no HLA typing for the cohort. In vitro tests confirmed that a few of the cytomegalovirus-associated TCR beta chains recognize cytomegalovirus antigens.

Library generation was performed with the immunoSEQ multiplex PCR assay. The study's own analysis went as follows. A statistical classification framework was built to diagnose cytomegalovirus status from the catalog of TCR beta chain sequences. Sourced from immuneACCESS, this table was stored by TCRdb with only in-frame sequences that have V and J called. A share of the clones is absent; for the studies checked, an unresolved V gene accounts for under half, and the remainder has no known explanation. That table gives V, J and clone size, and the DNA gave D and trimming. The sample table lists 100,000 to 150,000 clones, around 90% of them with a count of one. 2% to 2.5% of the sample is taken by the ten largest.

The sequenced sample was PBMCs. This receptor was identified in a woman aged 18 to 35 in good health and CMV-seronegative. Recombination connected TRBV28 to TRBJ2-7, and TRBD1 aligns with 7 junction nucleotides. In nucleotides, the sequence is TGTGCCAGCAGTTTCGCTTTTGAGACAGGGAACCACGAGCAGTACTTC. Its translation is CASSFAFETGNHEQYF.